This TCR beta chain stems from a study of vaccination and CD4 T cells after COVID-19. Overall study context: The stimulus for the cells was overlapping spike peptides derived from SARS-CoV-2, HCoV-NL63, HCoV-OC43 and HCoV-229E. No peptide, an HIV-1 Nef pool, or a CEFX pool was what each control culture received.

There are a few counts of this clonotype. Its antigen is unidentified. Germline values: CDR1 SEHNR, CDR2 FQNEAQ (reference sequence). Trimming pared 1 base from V and 6 bases from J, leaving 7 bases between. The CDR3 extends over 13 amino acids. The Oncomine TCR Beta short-read assay generated sequence data from the DNA of cultured CD4+ T cells. Extraction of genomic DNA was performed on cultured CD4+ T cells. TCRdb called the PCR reads again in MiXCR, with one record for every CDR3 protein. The sample has about 6,900 distinct CDR3 sequences, roughly a quarter seen once. Treatment described: roughly 11-day PBMC culture with coronavirus spike peptide pools or control peptides (ViraFEST assay). According to the study, CD4+ T cells from the unexposed donor were gathered ahead of the COVID-19 pandemic (2011-2018). Study outcomes and limitations: The study examined relatively few convalescent patients and included no early post-infection timepoints.

The origin of this receptor is a human donor in good health. The sample was CD4+ T cells from blood, cultured in vitro. The chain carries TRBV7-9 and TRBJ2-1; unclear D gene. The CDR3 bases are TGTGCCAGCAGCTTAGGTTTGATCAATGAGCAGTTCTTC. The encoded protein is CASSLGLINEQFF.